Described below is a single TCR beta chain sequence and its context. Its antigen is undetermined. This sample was taken from a study of response to subunit inactivated influenza vaccine. Study outcomes and limitations: It was suggested by the authors that few new T cells are recruited by each seasonal influenza vaccination.

TCRdb reprocessed the RT-PCR reads with MiXCR, giving one entry per CDR3 protein. The table shows about 500,000 distinct CDR3 sequences, with approximately 12% occurring only once. CDR1 is LGHNA, CDR2 YNFKEQ, per germline. The V and J ends lost 2 bases and 2 bases respectively, with 13 bases between them. The CDR3 totals 15 residues. The clonotype comes from a man aged 45 to 65 who received an inactivated influenza vaccine. The sequencing here drew on PBMCs from blood, taken 45 days after vaccination. The chain has TRBV4-2 and TRBJ2-7; maybe TRBD1 (5 bases). DNA for the CDR3: TGTGCCAGCAGCCAAAGAACAGGAAACCCCTACGAGCAGTACTTC. Its protein product is CASSQRTGNPYEQYF.